A single sample gave rise to the 27 T cell receptor beta chains below, sequenced in a study of STAT5B mutations in CD4+ large granular lymphocyte leukemia. Data came from immunoSEQ multiplex PCR; TCRdb stores just in-frame clones and leaves some out. The sample records around 37,000 clones, 75% to 85% being singletons. The material sequenced was CD4+ T cells from blood buffy coats. The receptor set was obtained from a human donor in good health.

The sample holds a few counts of this clone. The CDR3 is CASSYPEGAEAFF. The CDR3 nucleotides are TGTGCCAGCAGTTACCCCGAGGGGGCTGAAGCTTTCTTT. The chain has TRBV6-5 and TRBJ1-1; D is perhaps TRBD1 (6 bases). The ends were cut back, 2 bases at V and 6 bases at J, with 10 bases in the middle. Germline CDR1 reads MNHEY; CDR2 reads SVGAGI. There are 13 residues in the CDR3.

This clone was detected only once. The rearrangement uses TRBV7-8 and TRBJ2-2; D possibly corresponds to TRBD1 (6 bases). Germline V lookup: CDR1 SGHVS, CDR2 FQNEAQ. The CDR3 is 18 residues long. The V end was cut by 5 bases, the J end by 0 bases, with 19 bases between. The CDR3 sequence: CASSDRRTVVANTGELFF. DNA for the CDR3: TGTGCCAGCAGCGACAGACGGACAGTTGTCGCGAACACCGGGGAGCTGTTTTTT. Full variable domain (outside the CDR3, taken from reference TRBV7-8 and TRBJ2-2): GAGVSQSPRYKVAKRGQDVALRCDPISGHVSLFWYQQALGQGPEFLTYFQNEAQLDKSGLPSDRFFAERPEGSVSTLKIQRTQQEDSAVYLCASSDRRTVVANTGELFFGEGSRLTVL.

The chain has TRBV7-2 and TRBJ2-6, with D possibly being TRBD1 or TRBD2 (5 bases each). V lost 1 base and J lost 2, with 12 bases in between. The CDR3 loop spans 17 amino acids. Germline V gene lookup returns CDR1 SGHTA and CDR2 FQGNSA. The CDR3 nucleotides read TGTGCCAGCAGCTTAGAGAGTTGGGGGACTGGGGCCAACGTCCTGACTTTC. Translated: CASSLESWGTGANVLTF.

This chain uses TRBV28 with TRBJ1-2; 7 bases agree with TRBD1. J gave up 3 bases and V 2 bases, and 0 bases lay outside the gene matches. Germline V gene lookup returns CDR1 MDHEN and CDR2 SYDVKM. This CDR3 region has 13 residues. CDR3 in DNA: TGTGCCAGCAGTTTAGGGACAGACTATGGCTACACCTTC. It codes for CASSLGTDYGYTF.

The sample holds a few counts of this clone. The chain carries TRBV6-5 and TRBJ2-7; the D gene is possibly TRBD1 (6 bases). Per the germline V gene, CDR1 is MNHEY and CDR2 is SVGAGI. The CDR3 extends over 13 amino acids. Trimming cost V 2 bases and J 7 bases, with 12 bases left between them. The CDR3 is CASSYEWGLEQYF. The CDR3, as DNA: TGTGCCAGCAGTTACGAGTGGGGGCTTGAGCAGTACTTC.

The gene calls are TRBV27 and TRBJ2-7, with 10 bases aligning to TRBD2. Trimming at V came to 6 bases and at J to 4 bases, leaving 6 bases not matched to a gene. This CDR3 has 14 amino acids. CDR1 and CDR2 (germline): MNHEY, SMNVEV (reference sequence). The CDR3 here is CASSRSGRVYEQYF. In DNA form, the CDR3 reads TGTGCCAGCAGCCGAAGCGGGAGGGTGTACGAGCAGTACTTC.

This chain joins TRBV14 and TRBJ2-2; no reliable D call. V was pared by 1 base and J by 1 base, with 1 base between. The CDR3 contains 13 residues. Looked up from germline, CDR1 is SGHDN and CDR2 is FVKESK. As DNA, the CDR3 is TGTGCCAGCAGCCAAGGGAACACCGGGGAGCTGTTTTTT. Translation gives CASSQGNTGELFF.

V and J are TRBV7-2 and TRBJ1-4, with D possibly matching TRBD1 (5 bases). Trimming pared 1 base from V and 8 bases from J, leaving 14 bases between. The CDR3 length is 15 residues. In germline, CDR1 is SGHTA, CDR2 FQGNSA. CDR3 DNA: TGTGCCAGCAGCTTAGGTGGGCAGGGTTTCGAAAAACTGTTTTTT. It codes for CASSLGGQGFEKLFF. The full variable domain, rest sourced from reference TRBV7-2 and TRBJ1-4, is GAGVSQSPSNKVTEKGKDVELRCDPISGHTALYWYRQSLGQGLEFLIYFQGNSAPDKSGLPSDRFSAERTGGSVSTLTIQRTQQEDSAVYLCASSLGGQGFEKLFFGSGTQLSVL.

V and J are TRBV6-6 and TRBJ1-2; 7 bases line up with TRBD1. The CDR3 consists of 14 residues. Looked up from germline, CDR1 is MNHNY and CDR2 is SVGAGI (reference sequence). The junction had 0 bases not matched to a gene; V was cut back by 0 bases and J by 2 bases. The chain's CDR3 is CASSYSGQNYGYTF. For the CDR3, the DNA is TGTGCCAGCAGTTACTCGGGACAGAACTATGGCTACACCTTC.

V usage is TRBV7-2 and J usage is TRBJ2-7; possibly TRBD2 for D (6 bases). Germline-derived CDR1 and CDR2 are SGHTA and FQGNSA. This CDR3 comprises 14 residues. V lost 3 bases, J lost 0 bases, and 9 bases lay in between. The CDR3 bases are TGTGCCAGCAGCTTTTGGCGGGGCTCCTACGAGCAGTACTTC. This codes for CASSFWRGSYEQYF.

The rearrangement uses TRBV21-1 and TRBJ1-1; TRBD1 is the table's D call, not checked against the DNA. TRBV21-1 is an annotated pseudogene. This CDR3 region has 15 residues. In DNA, the CDR3 is TGTGCCAGCCGAATGGGGCGGCAGAAAAACACTGAAGCTTTCTTT. Translated: CASRMGRQKNTEAFF.

This chain uses TRBV5-1 with TRBJ2-6; D call uncertain. Germline CDR1 and CDR2: SGHRS and YFSETQ. Trimming left V 0 bases short and J 1 base short, with 8 bases between. The CDR3 spans 16 residues. The CDR3 region has the DNA TGCGCCAGCAGCTTGGCCGAGGCATCTGGGGCCAACGTCCTGACTTTC. Translated, it gives CASSLAEASGANVLTF.

The chain has TRBV13 and TRBJ2-7; a possible D gene is TRBD2 (6 bases). There are 14 residues in the CDR3. The V gene lost 5 bases and the J gene lost 1 base, with 12 bases spanning the gap. Germline-derived CDR1 and CDR2 are PRHDT and FYEKMQ (reference sequence). The CDR3 here is CASSNRRGSYEQYF. DNA for the CDR3: TGTGCCAGCAGCAACCGGAGGGGATCCTACGAGCAGTACTTC. The complete variable domain, with remaining parts taken from reference TRBV13 and TRBJ2-7, reads AAGVIQSPRHLIKEKRETATLKCYPIPRHDTVYWYQQGPGQDPQFLISFYEKMQSDKGSIPDRFSAQQFSDYHSELNMSSLELGDSALYFCASSNRRGSYEQYFGPGTRLTVT.

The chain uses TRBV5-1 and TRBJ1-4; 7 positions agree with TRBD1. The germline gives CDR1 SGHRS, CDR2 YFSETQ. The J segment lost 5 bases and the V segment lost 4 bases, leaving 8 bases of the junction unmatched. The CDR3 contains 15 residues. The CDR3 DNA reads TGCGCCAGCAGCACGGGGACAGCCGGGAATGAAAAACTGTTTTTT. As protein: CASSTGTAGNEKLFF.

This chain uses TRBV6-5 with TRBJ2-3, with 10 bases identical to TRBD2. The germline V gene encodes CDR1 MNHEY and CDR2 SVGAGI. V shed 6 bases, J shed 5 bases, and the junction held 8 bases outside the gene matches. The CDR3 extends over 15 amino acids. CDR3 amino acids: CASSILAGAEDTQYF. In DNA, the CDR3 is TGTGCCAGCAGCATCCTAGCGGGAGCTGAAGATACGCAGTATTTT.

CDR3 residues: CAWSGQQSGTSFGEQFF. The CDR3 nucleotides read TGTGCCTGGAGTGGACAACAATCCGGGACTAGTTTTGGTGAGCAGTTCTTC. This chain uses TRBV30 with TRBJ2-1, with TRBD2 identical over 8 bases. Per the germline V gene, CDR1 is GTSNPN and CDR2 is SVGIG (reference sequence). The CDR3 length is 17 residues. V lost 1 base to trimming and J lost 9 bases; unmatched junction nucleotides: 17.

The chain links TRBV7-2 to TRBJ1-2; no clear D gene. The ends were cut back, 4 bases at V and 8 bases at J, with 14 bases in the middle. CDR1 SGHTA and CDR2 FQGNSA come from the germline V gene. CDR3 length: 13 residues. The CDR3 nucleotides are TGTGCCAGCAGCTCCTACTCCTTTTTGGGCTACACCTTC. It codes for CASSSYSFLGYTF.

The chain employs TRBV19 and TRBJ2-2; 7 nucleotides agree with TRBD1. The ends lost 6 bases at V and 0 bases at J; junction bases unmatched: 10. From germline, CDR1 is LNHDA and CDR2 SQIVND (reference sequence). CDR3 size: 17 residues. The CDR3 here is CASSTGPGQTNTGELFF. The DNA of the CDR3 is TGTGCCAGTAGCACCGGACCGGGACAGACGAACACCGGGGAGCTGTTTTTT.

The chain joins TRBV29-1 to TRBJ2-3, with 7 bases fitting TRBD1. V was pared by 8 bases and J by 1 base, with 9 bases of the junction left unmatched. Germline CDR1 is SQVTM and CDR2 is ANQGSEA. This CDR3 contains 14 residues. In nucleotides, the CDR3 is TGCAGCCATCGGGAAACAGGGGGCACAGATACGCAGTATTTT. It yields the protein CSHRETGGTDTQYF.

In DNA, the CDR3 is TGTGCCAGCTCACTACTCCCGGGACAACCGAATGAAAAACTGTTTTTT. It yields the protein CASSLLPGQPNEKLFF. The chain has TRBV18 and TRBJ1-4; perhaps TRBD1 as D (6 bases). The CDR3 loop spans 16 amino acids. Germline values: CDR1 KGHSH, CDR2 LQKENI. Between the trimmed V and J ends, which lost 4 bases and 5 bases, there was a span of 17 bases.

The V gene is TRBV6-1, the J gene TRBJ1-2, with 7 bases lining up with TRBD1. Trimming at V came to 1 base and at J to 2 bases, leaving 4 bases not matched to a gene. This CDR3 is built from 15 residues. CDR1 is MNHNS, CDR2 SASEGT, per germline. The CDR3: CASSEVTGVNYGYTF. CDR3 nucleotides: TGTGCCAGCAGTGAAGTTACAGGGGTGAACTATGGCTACACCTTC.

The chain combines TRBV5-5 with TRBJ2-3; tentatively, D is TRBD2 (5 bases). Germline V gene data show CDR1 as SGHKS and CDR2 as YYEKEE (reference sequence). V shed 0 bases and J shed 3 bases, with 8 bases lying between them. This CDR3 contains 14 residues. Written as DNA, the CDR3 is TGTGCCAGCAGCTTGGCCCGGAGGACAGATACGCAGTATTTT. It encodes CASSLARRTDTQYF.

The chain combines TRBV9 with TRBJ1-2; TRBD1 is a possible D gene (5 bases). This CDR3 contains 13 residues. Germline V gene lookup returns CDR1 SGDLS and CDR2 YYNGEE. The V end was cut by 0 bases, the J end by 4 bases, with 7 bases between. CDR3 sequence (DNA): TGTGCCAGCAGCGTAGTCAGGGCCTATGGCTACACCTTC. It encodes CASSVVRAYGYTF.

The J gene is TRBJ2-7, the V gene TRBV5-1; D may match TRBD1 or TRBD2 (5 bases each). This CDR3 region has 15 residues. Trimming stripped 0 bases from V and 0 bases from J, with 10 bases between. CDR1 is SGHRS and CDR2 is YFSETQ in the germline V gene. CDR3 sequence: CASSLAGTDSYEQYF. The CDR3 DNA reads TGCGCCAGCAGCTTGGCCGGGACGGACTCCTACGAGCAGTACTTC.

This sequence joins TRBV9 and TRBJ2-1, with D possibly being TRBD1 (5 bases). The CDR3 totals 15 residues. Germline loops: CDR1 SGDLS, CDR2 YYNGEE. V was trimmed by 2 bases and J by 2 bases, leaving 11 bases between them. The CDR3 DNA is TGTGCCAGCAGCGTTCTGACAGTTGCCTACAATGAGCAGTTCTTC. It translates to CASSVLTVAYNEQFF.

This chain joins TRBV9 and TRBJ2-7; D possibly uses TRBD1 or TRBD2 (5 bases each). CDR3 length equals 15 residues. The V gene lost 2 bases and the J gene lost 6 bases, with 18 bases spanning the gap. From germline, CDR1 is SGDLS and CDR2 YYNGEE. This CDR3 reads CASSVIPGPPAEQYF. The CDR3 DNA reads as TGTGCCAGCAGCGTTATCCCGGGACCCCCAGCCGAGCAGTACTTC. The whole variable domain, remainder taken from reference TRBV9 and TRBJ2-7, is DSGVTQTPKHLITATGQRVTLRCSPRSGDLSVYWYQQSLDQGLQFLIQYYNGEERAKGNILERFSAQQFPDLHSELNLSSLELGDSALYFCASSVIPGPPAEQYFGPGTRLTVT.

The chain employs TRBV7-2 and TRBJ1-2; no firm D call. CDR1 SGHTA and CDR2 FQGNSA come from the germline V gene. V was pared by 0 bases and J by 4 bases, with 3 bases between. CDR3 length: 12 residues. The CDR3 protein is CASSLARYGYTF. The CDR3 region has the DNA TGTGCCAGCAGCTTAGCACGCTATGGCTACACCTTC.